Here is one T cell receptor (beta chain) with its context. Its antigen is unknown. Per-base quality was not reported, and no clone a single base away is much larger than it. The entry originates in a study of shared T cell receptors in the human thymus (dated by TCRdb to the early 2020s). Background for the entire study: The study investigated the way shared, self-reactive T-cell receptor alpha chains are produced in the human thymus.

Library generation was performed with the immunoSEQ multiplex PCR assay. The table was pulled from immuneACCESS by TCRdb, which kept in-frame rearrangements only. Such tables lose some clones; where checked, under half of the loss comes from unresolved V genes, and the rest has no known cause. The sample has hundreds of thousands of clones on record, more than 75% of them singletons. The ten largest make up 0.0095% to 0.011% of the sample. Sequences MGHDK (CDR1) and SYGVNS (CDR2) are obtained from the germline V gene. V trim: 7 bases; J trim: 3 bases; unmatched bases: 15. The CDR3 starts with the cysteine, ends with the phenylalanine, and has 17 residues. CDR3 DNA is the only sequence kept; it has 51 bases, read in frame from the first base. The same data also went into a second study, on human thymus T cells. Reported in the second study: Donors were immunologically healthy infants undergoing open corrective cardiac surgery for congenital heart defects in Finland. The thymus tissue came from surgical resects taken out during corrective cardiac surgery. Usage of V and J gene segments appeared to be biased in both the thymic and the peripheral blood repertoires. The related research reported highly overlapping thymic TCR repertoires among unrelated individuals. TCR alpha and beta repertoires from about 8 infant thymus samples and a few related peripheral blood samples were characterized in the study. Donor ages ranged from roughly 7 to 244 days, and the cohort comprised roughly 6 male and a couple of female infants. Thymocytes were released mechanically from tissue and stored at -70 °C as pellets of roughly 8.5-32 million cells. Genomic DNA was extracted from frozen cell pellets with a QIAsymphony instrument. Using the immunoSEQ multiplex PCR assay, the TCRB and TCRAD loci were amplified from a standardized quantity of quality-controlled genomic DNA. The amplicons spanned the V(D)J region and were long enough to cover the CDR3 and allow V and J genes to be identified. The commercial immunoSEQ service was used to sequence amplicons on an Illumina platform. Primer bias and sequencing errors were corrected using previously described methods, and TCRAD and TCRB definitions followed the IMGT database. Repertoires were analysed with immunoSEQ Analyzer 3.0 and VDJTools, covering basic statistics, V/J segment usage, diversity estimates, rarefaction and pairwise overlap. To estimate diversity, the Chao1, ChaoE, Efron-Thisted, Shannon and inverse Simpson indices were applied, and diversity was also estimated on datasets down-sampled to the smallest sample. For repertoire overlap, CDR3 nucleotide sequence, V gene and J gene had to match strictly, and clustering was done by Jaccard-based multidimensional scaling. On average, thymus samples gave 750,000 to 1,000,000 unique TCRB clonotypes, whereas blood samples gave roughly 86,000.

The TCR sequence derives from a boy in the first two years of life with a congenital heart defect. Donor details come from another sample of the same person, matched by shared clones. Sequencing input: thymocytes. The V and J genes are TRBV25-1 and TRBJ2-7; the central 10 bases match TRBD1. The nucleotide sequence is TGTGCCAGCACCCCTAACCCCGGGACAGGGGACAACTACGAGCAGTACTTC. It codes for CASTPNPGTGDNYEQYF.